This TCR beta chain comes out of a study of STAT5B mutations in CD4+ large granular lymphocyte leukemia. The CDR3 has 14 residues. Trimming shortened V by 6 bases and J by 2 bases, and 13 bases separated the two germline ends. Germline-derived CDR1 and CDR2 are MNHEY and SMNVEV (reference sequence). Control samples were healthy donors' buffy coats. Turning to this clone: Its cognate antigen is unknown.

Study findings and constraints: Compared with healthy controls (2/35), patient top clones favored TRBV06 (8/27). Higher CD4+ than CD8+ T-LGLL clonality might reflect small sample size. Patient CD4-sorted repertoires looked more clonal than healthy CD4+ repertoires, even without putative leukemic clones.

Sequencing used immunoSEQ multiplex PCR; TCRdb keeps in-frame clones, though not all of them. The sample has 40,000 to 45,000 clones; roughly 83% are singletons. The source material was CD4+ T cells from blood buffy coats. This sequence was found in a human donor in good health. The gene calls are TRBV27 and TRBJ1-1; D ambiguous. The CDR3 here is CASRNLQINTEAFF. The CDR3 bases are TGTGCCAGCAGAAACCTACAAATTAACACTGAAGCTTTCTTT.